The clone carrying this T cell receptor (beta chain) showed up just a few times. Its specificity is not known. Semi-nested PCR with Nested Universal Primer A followed constant-region reverse priming of full-length variable regions. TCRdb analysed the 5' RACE reads with MiXCR anew, one entry per CDR3 protein. This sample has some 57,000 distinct CDR3 sequences, with roughly 15% found just once. Naive CD4+ cells had CD25+ Tregs removed. Study-level findings and limits: Whole repertoires were not studied in the larger cohort, only one V-J beta rearrangement. In terms of TCR gene usage, tumor memory CD4+ T cells clustered together with blood and lymph node memory CD4+ cells, as well as with lymph node naive CD4+ cells.

Sequencing was carried out using naive CD4+ T cells sorted from blood. The subset here: naive CD4+ T cells, CD4+CD45RA+CD25-. This TCR was sampled from a female donor with breast cancer.

The CDR3 sequence: CSVSVSYEQYF. The CDR3 region has the DNA TGCAGCGTATCAGTATCCTACGAGCAGTACTTC. The chain couples TRBV29-1 to TRBJ2-7; unclear D gene. Germline V gives CDR1 SQVTM, CDR2 ANQGSEA. V shed 6 bases and J shed 1 base, with 7 bases lying between them. The CDR3 is 11 residues long.